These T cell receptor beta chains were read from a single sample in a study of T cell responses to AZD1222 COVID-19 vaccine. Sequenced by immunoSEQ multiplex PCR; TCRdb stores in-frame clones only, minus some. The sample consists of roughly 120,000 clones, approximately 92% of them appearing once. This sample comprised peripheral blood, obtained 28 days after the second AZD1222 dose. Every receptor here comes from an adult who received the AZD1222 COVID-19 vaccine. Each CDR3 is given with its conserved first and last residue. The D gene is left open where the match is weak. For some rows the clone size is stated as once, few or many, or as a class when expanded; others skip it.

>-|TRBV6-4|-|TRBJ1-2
CASSRDGYGYTF
TGTGCCAGCTCCAGGGACGGCTATGGCTACACCTTC
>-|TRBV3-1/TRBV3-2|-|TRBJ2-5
CASSQDPRRETQYF
TGTGCCAGCAGCCAAGATCCCAGGAGAGAGACCCAGTACTTC
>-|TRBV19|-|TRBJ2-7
CASRSRQSTGEQYF
TGTGCCAGTAGGAGCCGACAGTCCACAGGGGAGCAGTACTTC
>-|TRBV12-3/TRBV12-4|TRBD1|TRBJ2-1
CASRTGGAEKQFF
TGTGCCAGCAGGACAGGGGGCGCGGAAAAGCAGTTCTTC
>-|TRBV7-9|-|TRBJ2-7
CASSLLADSYEQYF
TGTGCCAGCAGCTTATTAGCGGACTCCTACGAGCAGTACTTC
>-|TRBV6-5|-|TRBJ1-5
CASRLDLNSNQPQHF
TGTGCCAGCAGATTGGACCTTAATAGCAATCAGCCCCAGCATTTT
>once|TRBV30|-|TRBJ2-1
CAWSEGNEQFF
TGTGCCTGGAGTGAAGGGAACGAGCAGTTCTTC
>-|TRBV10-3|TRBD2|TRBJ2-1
CAISDSFSGGAREQFF
TGTGCCATCAGTGATTCCTTTAGCGGGGGGGCCCGTGAGCAGTTCTTC
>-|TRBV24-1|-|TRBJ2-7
CATGDLGVSYEQYF
TGTGCCACCGGGGACCTCGGGGTGTCCTACGAGCAGTACTTC
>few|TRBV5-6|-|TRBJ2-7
CASSSGSPYEQYF
TGTGCCAGCAGCTCCGGGTCGCCCTACGAGCAGTACTTC
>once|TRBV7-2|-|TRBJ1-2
CASSFRGGYGYTF
TGTGCCAGCAGCTTTCGAGGGGGGTATGGCTACACCTTC
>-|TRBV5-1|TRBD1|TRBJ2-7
CASSFRDSYDEQYF
TGCGCCAGCAGCTTCCGGGACAGCTATGATGAGCAGTACTTC
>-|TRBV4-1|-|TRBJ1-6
CASSQGAYNSPLHF
TGCGCCAGCAGCCAAGGGGCTTATAATTCACCCCTCCACTTT
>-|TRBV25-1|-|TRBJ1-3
CASSEPLGGGGNTIYF
TGTGCCAGCAGTGAACCCCTCGGGGGCGGTGGAAACACCATATATTTT
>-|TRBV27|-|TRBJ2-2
CASSLANTGELFF
TGTGCCAGCAGTTTGGCGAACACCGGGGAGCTGTTTTTT
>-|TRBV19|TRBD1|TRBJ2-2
CASSPRTGATGELFF
TGTGCCAGTAGTCCTCGGACAGGGGCAACCGGGGAGCTGTTTTTT
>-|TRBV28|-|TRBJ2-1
CASSDSGYNEQFF
TGTGCCAGCAGTGACTCAGGGTACAATGAGCAGTTCTTC
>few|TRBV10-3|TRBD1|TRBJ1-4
CAISERTGGGEKLFF
TGTGCCATCAGTGAAAGAACAGGGGGCGGTGAAAAACTGTTTTTT
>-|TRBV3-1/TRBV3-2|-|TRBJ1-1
CASSPIWDGNTEAFF
TGTGCCAGCAGCCCCATCTGGGACGGGAACACTGAAGCTTTCTTT
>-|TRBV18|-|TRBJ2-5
CASSPRHGETQYF
TGTGCCAGCTCACCCCGCCACGGGGAGACCCAGTACTTC
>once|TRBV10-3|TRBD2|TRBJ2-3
CAIRVAGADYTQYF
TGTGCCATCAGGGTAGCGGGGGCCGATTATACGCAGTATTTT
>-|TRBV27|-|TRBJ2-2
CAAVGGGELFF
TGTGCCGCCGTTGGGGGCGGGGAGCTGTTTTTT
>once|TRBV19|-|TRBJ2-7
CATSSGRGYEQYF
TGTGCCACTAGTTCGGGCAGGGGCTACGAGCAGTACTTC
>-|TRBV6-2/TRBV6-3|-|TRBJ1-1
CASSYSGEAFF
TGTGCCAGCAGTTACTCAGGGGAAGCTTTCTTT
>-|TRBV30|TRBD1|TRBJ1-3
CAWSTGAGNTIYF
TGTGCCTGGTCCACAGGGGCTGGAAACACCATATATTTT
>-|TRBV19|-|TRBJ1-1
CASSIWGLNTEAFF
TGTGCCAGTAGTATCTGGGGACTAAACACTGAAGCTTTCTTT
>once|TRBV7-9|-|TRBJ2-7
CASSLNTGYEQYF
TGTGCCAGCAGCCTCAACACAGGGTACGAGCAGTACTTC
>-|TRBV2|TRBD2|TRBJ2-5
CAIADLRLAGNQETQYF
TGTGCCATCGCGGACTTACGACTAGCGGGGAACCAAGAGACCCAGTACTTC
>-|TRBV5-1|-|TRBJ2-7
CASSFTGPREQYF
TGCGCCAGCAGCTTCACAGGGCCTCGCGAGCAGTACTTC
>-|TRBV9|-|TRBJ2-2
CASSVGPGETGELFF
TGTGCCAGCAGCGTAGGCCCAGGGGAGACCGGGGAGCTGTTTTTT
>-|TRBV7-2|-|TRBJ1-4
CASSPDATNEKLFF
TGTGCCAGCAGCCCCGATGCAACTAATGAAAAACTGTTTTTT
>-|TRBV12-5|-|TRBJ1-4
CASGFGGAGEKLFF
TGTGCTAGTGGTTTTGGGGGGGCTGGTGAAAAACTGTTTTTT
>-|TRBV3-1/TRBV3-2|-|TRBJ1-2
CASSPSSSGTGYTF
TGTGCCAGCAGCCCAAGTTCTTCGGGGACTGGCTACACCTTC
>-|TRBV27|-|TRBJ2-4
CASSPTGTELRNIQYF
TGTGCCAGCAGCCCAACCGGGACGGAGCTCAGAAACATTCAGTACTTC
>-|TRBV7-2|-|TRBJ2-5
CASTFMAGTRETQYF
TGTGCCAGCACATTTATGGCAGGGACCAGGGAGACCCAGTACTTC
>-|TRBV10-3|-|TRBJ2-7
CAISESLGISLHEQYF
TGTGCCATCAGTGAGTCGCTAGGAATTAGCCTTCACGAGCAGTACTTC
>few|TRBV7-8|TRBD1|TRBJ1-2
CASSRTGGGNGYTF
TGTGCCAGCAGCCGCACAGGGGGCGGAAATGGCTACACCTTC
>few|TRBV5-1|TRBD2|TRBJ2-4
CASSFSGGARNIQYF
TGCGCCAGCAGCTTTAGCGGGGGGGCCAGAAACATTCAGTACTTC
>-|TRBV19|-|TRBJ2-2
CASSSPGLNTGELFF
TGTGCCAGTAGTAGTCCCGGGCTGAACACCGGGGAGCTGTTTTTT
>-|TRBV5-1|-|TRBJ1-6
CASSFGVGNSPLHF
TGCGCCAGCAGCTTTGGGGTGGGGAATTCACCCCTCCACTTT
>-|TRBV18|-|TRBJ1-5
CASSPGRDNQPQHF
TGTGCCAGCTCACCCGGCAGGGACAATCAGCCCCAGCATTTT
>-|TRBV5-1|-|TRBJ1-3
CASSLGQPGNTIYF
TGCGCCAGCAGCTTGGGCCAGCCTGGAAACACCATATATTTT
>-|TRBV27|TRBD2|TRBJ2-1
CASSLLSGLAGDNEQFF
TGTGCCAGCAGTTTATTATCGGGACTAGCGGGGGACAATGAGCAGTTCTTC
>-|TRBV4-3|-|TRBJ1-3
CASSQDRSDSHAARNTIYF
TGCGCCAGCAGCCAAGACAGATCGGACAGTCATGCCGCGAGAAACACCATATATTTT
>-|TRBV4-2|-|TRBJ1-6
CASSLDTRLWSYNSPLHF
TGTGCCAGCAGCTTGGACACCAGGCTTTGGTCATATAATTCACCCCTCCACTTT
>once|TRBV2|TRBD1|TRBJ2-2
CASMRGLSGELFF
TGTGCCAGCATGAGGGGGCTTTCCGGGGAGCTGTTTTTT
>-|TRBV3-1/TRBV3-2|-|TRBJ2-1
CASSQWDHEQFF
TGTGCCAGCAGCCAATGGGATCATGAGCAGTTCTTC
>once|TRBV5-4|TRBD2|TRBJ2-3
CASSSGTSGTTDTQYF
TGTGCCAGCAGCTCCGGGACTAGCGGAACCACAGATACGCAGTATTTT
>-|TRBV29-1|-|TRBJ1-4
CSVGLGGNSEKLFF
TGCAGCGTCGGACTTGGGGGGAATAGTGAAAAACTGTTTTTT
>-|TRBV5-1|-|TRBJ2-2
CASSYPSNWDTGELFF
TGCGCCAGCAGCTACCCGTCCAATTGGGACACCGGGGAGCTGTTTTTT